This section outlines one T cell receptor beta chain sequence together with its context. The target antigen is unknown. Construction of the TCRbeta library involved unique molecular identifiers. TCRdb ran MiXCR on the PCR reads and lists one entry per CDR3 protein. The repertoire holds approximately 290,000 distinct CDR3 sequences, with more than 9% as singletons. The sample is drawn from a study of T-cell reconstitution after alpha-beta-depleted transplantation in children. Notes on the study in general: Surviving recipient T cells and thymic progenitors underlay high day-60 TCRbeta diversity in some patients. Where alpha-beta T cells came from about two months after transplant was reportedly several hundred expanded graft clones. At the one-year point after transplant, T-cell counts and TCRbeta diversity were found to come mostly from T cells that had been newly produced.

V was trimmed by 6 bases and J by 0 bases, leaving 18 bases between them. From germline, CDR1 is LNHDA and CDR2 SQIVND (reference sequence). The CDR3 has 17 amino acids. This clonotype was obtained from a male patient aged 2-15 years who had a stem cell transplant for chronic granulomatous disease, so the T cells may come from the graft donor. J is TRBJ1-5 and V is TRBV19; the D gene is possibly TRBD1 (5 bases). Sequences were derived from peripheral blood, sampled 180 days after TCRalphabeta/CD19-depleted stem cell transplant. For the CDR3, the DNA is TGTGCCAGTAGCCCACCCGGGTCGGGGGTTAGCAATCAGCCCCAGCATTTT. This gives the protein CASSPPGSGVSNQPQHF.